This entry lists 27 T cell receptor beta chains sequenced from one sample in a study of memory CD4+ T cells and cytomegalovirus serostatus. Single viable CD3+CD4+CD8-CD45RO+ cells were sorted as the memory CD4+ T cells. Sequencing used immunoSEQ multiplex PCR; TCRdb keeps in-frame clones, though not all of them. The sample yields about 25,000 clones, 75% seen once. The specimen sequenced was memory CD4+ T cells from blood. These receptors were taken from an adult in good health and CMV-seronegative.

The J gene is TRBJ2-7, the V gene TRBV12-5; perhaps D is TRBD1 or TRBD2 (6 bases each). The CDR3 spans 15 residues. Germline lookup yields CDR1 LGHNT and CDR2 FRNRAP. The V and J ends lost 7 bases and 0 bases respectively, with 16 bases between them. The DNA of the CDR3 is TGTGCTAGTGTGAGAGGGGGGACGGACTCCTACGAGCAGTACTTC. Protein sequence: CASVRGGTDSYEQYF.

The chain uses TRBV28 and TRBJ1-2, with D perhaps TRBD1 (5 bases). The CDR3 length is 14 residues. V shed 5 bases and J shed 5 bases, with 15 bases lying between them. Germline-derived CDR1 and CDR2 are MDHEN and SYDVKM. CDR3 nucleotide sequence: TGTGCCAGCAGTCCACCCGGGACTCAGTATGGCTACACCTTC. Protein product: CASSPPGTQYGYTF.

The chain is built from TRBV18 and TRBJ2-2; either TRBD1 or TRBD2 may supply D (5 bases each). Per germline, CDR1 KGHSH and CDR2 LQKENI. Trimming took 10 bases from V and 1 from J, leaving 13 bases between them. The CDR3 is 14 residues long. CDR3 region: CATSVGENTGELFF. The CDR3 DNA reads TGTGCCACCTCTGTGGGGGAGAACACCGGGGAGCTGTTTTTT.

The chain recombines TRBV5-1 with TRBJ1-2; the D is unclear. The CDR3 has 15 amino acids. CDR1 and CDR2 from the germline V gene are SGHRS and YFSETQ. Trimming stripped 4 bases from V and 8 bases from J, with 21 bases between. CDR3 amino acids: CASSLGPSIFGGYTF. CDR3 coding DNA: TGCGCCAGCAGCCTAGGGCCAAGTATCTTCGGGGGCTACACCTTC.

The chain joins TRBV7-9 to TRBJ1-3; the D is unclear. V gave up 1 base and J gave up 9 bases, with 16 bases separating them. Germline V CDR1 and CDR2: SEHNR, FQNEAQ (reference sequence). CDR3 length: 15 amino acids. The DNA for the CDR3 is TGTGCCAGCAGCTTAGGCACAGCCGCCCGAAGCACCATATATTTT. Its translation is CASSLGTAARSTIYF.

The chain combines TRBV21-1 with TRBJ1-4; the table's D gene call, TRBD1, was not cross checked with the DNA. TRBV21-1 is noted as a pseudogene. There are 9 residues in the CDR3. The CDR3 protein is CAVTEKLFF. In DNA form, the CDR3 reads TGTGCCGTTACAGAAAAACTGTTTTTT.

The gene calls are TRBV27 and TRBJ2-5; perhaps TRBD2 as D (6 bases). Germline lookup yields CDR1 MNHEY and CDR2 SMNVEV (reference sequence). This CDR3 comprises 13 residues. V lost 6 bases, J lost 3 bases, and 11 bases lay in between. As DNA, the CDR3 is TGTGCCAGCAGCCGAAAGCGGGAAGAGACCCAGTACTTC. Protein product: CASSRKREETQYF.

This chain connects TRBV7-2 to TRBJ1-2; D is perhaps TRBD1 (5 bases). This CDR3 is 13 amino acids long. Trimming removed 5 bases from V and 4 bases from J, with 11 bases in between. Per germline, CDR1 SGHTA and CDR2 FQGNSA. The CDR3 coding sequence is TGTGCCAGCAGCGTAGGACAAGGCTATGGCTACACCTTC. Its translation: CASSVGQGYGYTF. Full variable domain (rest looked up from reference TRBV7-2 and TRBJ1-2): GAGVSQSPSNKVTEKGKDVELRCDPISGHTALYWYRQSLGQGLEFLIYFQGNSAPDKSGLPSDRFSAERTGGSVSTLTIQRTQQEDSAVYLCASSVGQGYGYTFGSGTRLTVV.

The chain carries TRBV5-8 and TRBJ1-4; D might be TRBD1 (5 bases). This CDR3 comprises 15 residues. Germline loops: CDR1 SGHTS, CDR2 YDEGEE. Trimming stripped 0 bases from V and 5 bases from J, with 11 bases between. The CDR3 DNA reads as TGTGCCAGCAGCTTGGGACAGCTTTTAAATGAAAAACTGTTTTTT. Translating gives CASSLGQLLNEKLFF.

V gene TRBV2 combines with J gene TRBJ2-1, with 8 bases aligning to TRBD1. V shed 6 bases, J shed 6 bases, and the junction held 10 bases outside the gene matches. From germline, CDR1 is SNHLY and CDR2 FYNNEI. The CDR3 is 15 residues long. Here the CDR3 DNA reads TGTGCCAGCAGGGACAGGGATGTGGTGTTCAATGAGCAGTTCTTC. Residues: CASRDRDVVFNEQFF.

The chain has TRBV5-1 and TRBJ1-1; 11 nucleotides align to TRBD1. J gave up 5 bases and V 4 bases, and 7 bases lay outside the gene matches. Germline V gene data show CDR1 as SGHRS and CDR2 as YFSETQ. CDR3 length: 15 residues. CDR3 sequence (DNA): TGCGCCAGCAGCGGGGCCGGGACAGGGGGAACTGAAGCTTTCTTT. The encoded protein is CASSGAGTGGTEAFF.

The chain employs TRBV19 and TRBJ2-2; possibly TRBD1 or TRBD2 for D (5 bases each). Germline V gene lookup returns CDR1 LNHDA and CDR2 SQIVND (reference sequence). The V gene lost 5 bases and the J gene lost 6 bases, with 16 bases spanning the gap. This CDR3 has 15 amino acids. The CDR3 sequence: CASSVRVVAPGELFF. The CDR3 DNA reads as TGTGCCAGTAGTGTCAGGGTTGTAGCGCCCGGGGAGCTGTTTTTT.

The V gene is TRBV30, the J gene TRBJ1-1; D call uncertain. Germline V CDR1 and CDR2: GTSNPN, SVGIG (reference sequence). V lost 0 bases and J 0 bases, leaving 8 bases between the germline ends. There are 14 residues in the CDR3. CDR3 loop: CAWSVPPMNTEAFF. The CDR3 DNA sequence: TGTGCCTGGAGTGTACCCCCCATGAACACTGAAGCTTTCTTT.

DNA for the CDR3: TGCGCCAGCAGCCAAGAAGCCTTGACCGGGACTGAAGCTTTCTTT. Protein: CASSQEALTGTEAFF. The rearrangement links TRBV4-3 to TRBJ1-1; no definite D call. The V gene lost 0 bases and the J gene lost 5 bases, with 13 bases spanning the gap. This CDR3 is built from 15 residues. In germline, CDR1 is LGHNA, CDR2 YSLEER.

The chain couples TRBV30 to TRBJ1-6; TRBD1 matches 12 bases. The CDR3 is made up of 14 amino acids. V shed 3 bases, J shed 9 bases, and the junction held 3 bases outside the gene matches. CDR1 and CDR2 (germline): GTSNPN, SVGIG (reference sequence). CDR3 in DNA: TGTGCCTGGAGCCCGGGACAGGGGGCTTCACCCCTCCACTTT. Translated: CAWSPGQGASPLHF.

The rearrangement links TRBV7-2 to TRBJ1-2, with D hard to call. This CDR3 is 13 amino acids long. Germline lookup yields CDR1 SGHTA and CDR2 FQGNSA. Trimming shortened V by 0 bases and J by 6 bases, and 8 bases separated the two germline ends. The CDR3 DNA is TGTGCCAGCAGCTTAGCGCTCGCGGATGGCTACACCTTC. This gives the protein CASSLALADGYTF.

The rearrangement joins TRBV27 to TRBJ2-3, with TRBD1 matching over 9 bases. Germline V gene sequence: CDR1 MNHEY, CDR2 SMNVEV (reference sequence). The CDR3 is 18 residues long. V shed 5 bases, J shed 2 bases, and the junction held 14 bases outside the gene matches. Here the CDR3 reads CASSPEMTGGPYTDTQYF. CDR3 in DNA: TGTGCCAGCAGTCCCGAGATGACAGGGGGTCCCTACACAGATACGCAGTATTTT.

The rearrangement joins TRBV5-1 to TRBJ1-5; D is unresolved. Trimming pared 0 bases from V and 2 bases from J, leaving 6 bases between. The CDR3 has 14 residues. Per germline, CDR1 SGHRS and CDR2 YFSETQ. The CDR3 DNA reads as TGCGCCAGCAGCTTGGGCGCCGGCAATCAGCCCCAGCATTTT. Translation gives CASSLGAGNQPQHF.

The chain couples TRBV6-6 to TRBJ1-6; D might be TRBD1 (5 bases). The CDR3 covers 15 residues. The V end lost 0 bases, the J end lost 8 bases, and 11 bases lay between the germline ends. Germline V gene sequence: CDR1 MNHNY, CDR2 SVGAGI (reference sequence). CDR3 bases: TGTGCCAGCAGTTACTCGGGACTTTCGGATTCACCCCTCCACTTT. Translation gives CASSYSGLSDSPLHF.

CDR3 in DNA: TGTGCCAGCAGCTTAACACAGGGCGCGAACACTGAAGCTTTCTTT. Amino acids: CASSLTQGANTEAFF. The chain recombines TRBV5-8 with TRBJ1-1; D perhaps matches TRBD1 (6 bases). Per germline, CDR1 SGHTS and CDR2 YDEGEE. The CDR3 sequence is 15 residues long. V shed 2 bases and J shed 1 base, with 12 bases lying between them.

The chain combines TRBV10-1 with TRBJ2-2, with D tentatively TRBD1 or TRBD2 (5 bases each). Germline CDR1 is WNHNN and CDR2 is SYGVQD (reference sequence). The CDR3 runs 13 residues. V dropped 3 bases and J dropped 5 bases, with 7 bases sitting between them. CDR3 in amino acids: CASSDGGTGELFF. CDR3 nucleotides: TGCGCCAGCAGTGATGGGGGAACCGGGGAGCTGTTTTTT.

The V gene is TRBV25-1, the J gene TRBJ2-5, with D hard to call. The CDR3 covers 15 residues. The ends were cut back, 1 base at V and 2 bases at J, with 11 bases in the middle. Germline V gene lookup returns CDR1 MGHDK and CDR2 SYGVNS. The DNA of the CDR3 is TGTGCCAGCAGTGAATCGCAGGTCCCTCAAGAGACCCAGTACTTC. Amino acid sequence: CASSESQVPQETQYF.

V usage is TRBV2 and J usage is TRBJ2-5, with a possible D match to TRBD2 (6 bases). The V gene lost 4 bases and the J gene lost 5 bases, with 14 bases spanning the gap. Per germline, CDR1 SNHLY and CDR2 FYNNEI. The CDR3 contains 14 residues. CDR3 sequence: CASSGSPREETQYF. CDR3 DNA sequence: TGTGCCAGCAGTGGGTCTCCTCGGGAGGAGACCCAGTACTTC.

This clone occurred once. The J gene is TRBJ2-5, the V gene TRBV5-6, with D maybe TRBD1 (5 bases). The CDR3 consists of 16 residues. Trimming took 3 bases from V and 3 from J, leaving 18 bases between them. CDR1 is SGHDT, CDR2 YYEEEE, per germline. CDR3 sequence reads: CASSWGDPRREETQYF. The CDR3 coding sequence is TGTGCCAGCAGCTGGGGCGACCCTAGGAGAGAAGAGACCCAGTACTTC.

This clone has a handful of counts. The rearrangement links TRBV10-2 to TRBJ2-7; TRBD1 aligns across 9 bases. This CDR3 has 16 amino acids. V lost 3 bases, J lost 5 bases, and 11 bases stayed unmatched. Germline CDR1 is WSHSY and CDR2 is SAAADI. The CDR3 loop reads CASSDLQGDRAHEQYF. CDR3 DNA sequence: TGCGCCAGCAGTGACCTTCAGGGGGACAGGGCCCACGAGCAGTACTTC.

The CDR3 protein is CSADRGGYNEQFF. The CDR3 DNA reads as TGCAGCGCCGACAGGGGGGGATACAATGAGCAGTTCTTC. The rearrangement links TRBV29-1 to TRBJ2-1, with 9 bases fitting TRBD1. The CDR3 has 13 amino acids. The germline gives CDR1 SQVTM, CDR2 ANQGSEA. The V gene end was trimmed by 7 bases and the J gene end by 4 bases; junction bases not matched to a gene: 5.

Only one count was recorded for this clone. The V and J genes are TRBV2 and TRBJ2-3; TRBD2 matches at 8 bases. Trimming at V came to 6 bases and at J to 1 base, leaving 6 bases not matched to a gene. Germline CDR1 reads SNHLY; CDR2 reads FYNNEI. The CDR3 runs to 15 residues. The CDR3 DNA sequence: TGTGCCAGCAGGGCTGAAGCGGGAGGCACAGATACGCAGTATTTT. This encodes CASRAEAGGTDTQYF. Drawing the rest from reference TRBV2 and TRBJ2-3, the complete variable domain is EPEVTQTPSHQVTQMGQEVILRCVPISNHLYFYWYRQILGQKVEFLVSFYNNEISEKSEIFDDQFSVERPDGSNFTLKIRSTKLEDSAMYFCASRAEAGGTDTQYFGPGTRLTVL.